The text below deals with one TCR beta chain. Its antigen remains unknown. Repertoires were generated with immunoSEQ multiplex PCR, while TCRdb's copy carries only in-frame clones and drops some. This sample has tens of thousands of clones, with more than 85% found just once. Germline CDR1 MNHNS, CDR2 SASEGT. The CDR3 spans 15 residues. V shed 1 base, J shed 6 bases, and the junction held 3 bases outside the gene matches. At baseline, cycle 4 day 1, and cycle 7 day 1, blood was sampled. The data were obtained in a study of OX40 agonist ivuxolimab in advanced cancers. Overall study context: The mean age was approximately 60 years, ranging from about 20 to 90, with more than 70% of participants male.

Overall study findings and caveats: CD4+ and CD8+ blood T cells expanded clonally by week 6 at 0.1 to 3.0 mg/kg.

Sequenced material: CD4+ or CD8+ T cells sorted from blood, taken in a trial of the OX40 agonist ivuxolimab. The receptor's source is an adult with an advanced solid tumor such as melanoma, head and neck, liver or kidney cancer. The chain carries TRBV6-1 and TRBJ2-1; TRBD2 aligns across 10 bases. The CDR3 loop reads CASSEVLAGFNEQFF. In DNA form, the CDR3 reads TGTGCCAGCAGTGAAGTACTAGCGGGATTCAATGAGCAGTTCTTC.